Listed here are 8 T cell receptor beta chains from one sample, sequenced in a study of cytomegalovirus exposure and HLA in healthy donors. The study ran its PCR with 60 Vbeta and 13 Jbeta primers. The protocol was immunoSEQ multiplex PCR, while the TCRdb copy is restricted to in-frame clones and leaves out a portion. The sample has more than 150,000 clones; about four fifths are singletons. Sequencing was done on a sample of PBMCs. These receptors all come from a girl between 10 and 17 years old in good health and CMV-seropositive.

This sequence joins TRBV11-2 and TRBJ1-1; D unclear. The germline V gene has CDR1 SGHAT and CDR2 FQNNGV. Trimming removed 10 bases from V and 0 bases from J, with 12 bases in between. There are 13 residues in the CDR3. The CDR3 region is CATRGSMNTEAFF. Written as DNA, the CDR3 is TGTGCCACCCGCGGGAGCATGAACACTGAAGCTTTCTTT.

This chain connects TRBV6-5 to TRBJ2-1; a possible D gene is TRBD1 (5 bases). V lost 0 bases, J lost 3 bases, and 9 bases lay in between. Per germline, CDR1 MNHEY and CDR2 SVGAGI. There are 15 residues in the CDR3. CDR3 protein: CASSYSVGHYNEQFF. In nucleotides, the CDR3 is TGTGCCAGCAGTTACTCTGTCGGACACTACAATGAGCAGTTCTTC.

V is TRBV19 and J is TRBJ1-2; a weak D match, TRBD1 (5 bases). Looked up from germline, CDR1 is LNHDA and CDR2 is SQIVND (reference sequence). The CDR3 runs to 13 residues. The V and J ends lost 6 bases and 3 bases respectively, with 11 bases between them. The CDR3 DNA reads as TGTGCCAGTAGGAGTCAGGGCTACTATGGCTACACCTTC. Protein: CASRSQGYYGYTF.

This clone was observed a handful of times. V and J are TRBV7-2 and TRBJ2-3, with TRBD2 matching over 8 bases. V was pared by 0 bases and J by 1 base, with 3 bases of the junction left unmatched. Germline CDR1 reads SGHTA; CDR2 reads FQGNSA. This CDR3 comprises 16 residues. This CDR3 reads CASSLAGRGGTDTQYF. CDR3 nucleotide sequence: TGTGCCAGCAGCTTAGCTGGGCGGGGGGGCACAGATACGCAGTATTTT.

The chain carries TRBV10-3 and TRBJ1-6, with 10 nucleotides matching TRBD1. Germline values: CDR1 ENHRY, CDR2 SYGVKD. The CDR3 loop spans 14 amino acids. After removal of 6 bases from V and 8 bases from J, the junction contained 4 bases not matched to a gene. The CDR3 loop is CAIRGTGEHSPLHF. The CDR3, as DNA: TGTGCCATCAGGGGGACAGGGGAACATTCACCCCTCCACTTT.

The J gene is TRBJ1-1, the V gene TRBV2; D perhaps matches TRBD1 (5 bases). The CDR3 loop spans 13 amino acids. Trimming left V 4 bases short and J 5 bases short, with 11 bases between. Germline V CDR1 and CDR2: SNHLY, FYNNEI. CDR3 sequence reads: CASSGGGVTEAFF. CDR3 nucleotides: TGTGCCAGCAGTGGAGGAGGGGTGACTGAAGCTTTCTTT.

The chain carries TRBV27 and TRBJ2-1; 7 nucleotides align to TRBD2. The CDR3 has 17 residues. CDR1 and CDR2 (germline): MNHEY, SMNVEV (reference sequence). V shed 5 bases and J 3 bases; nucleotides not matched to a gene: 13. The CDR3 loop reads CASSPTRGEGLYNEQFF. The CDR3 DNA follows: TGTGCCAGCAGTCCGACGAGAGGGGAGGGACTCTACAATGAGCAGTTCTTC.

The V gene is TRBV7-9, the J gene TRBJ2-3; D is perhaps TRBD2 (6 bases). The length of the CDR3 is 17 residues. Germline lookup yields CDR1 SEHNR and CDR2 FQNEAQ (reference sequence). Between the trimmed V and J ends, which lost 6 bases and 1 base, there was a span of 20 bases. The CDR3 is CASRPSWRDHGTDTQYF. The CDR3 bases are TGTGCCAGCAGGCCCTCATGGAGGGACCACGGCACAGATACGCAGTATTTT.